This entry lists 23 T cell receptor beta chains sequenced from one sample in a study of cytomegalovirus exposure and HLA in healthy donors. Primers for the PCR totalled 60 Vbeta and 13 Jbeta. The assay was immunoSEQ multiplex PCR, and TCRdb's table has in-frame clones only and misses some. The sample's table shows 110,000 to 150,000 clones. The sequencing sample was made of PBMCs. The receptors shown here come from a man in his forties in good health and CMV-seronegative.

The rearrangement uses TRBV11-2 and TRBJ2-2, with 8 bases aligning to TRBD1. The CDR3 runs to 15 residues. Germline CDR1 is SGHAT and CDR2 is FQNNGV. V shed 5 bases, J shed 1 base, and the junction held 3 bases outside the gene matches. CDR3 sequence reads: CASSLGQGNTGELFF. The DNA of the CDR3 is TGTGCCAGCAGCCTAGGACAGGGGAACACCGGGGAGCTGTTTTTT.

The chain uses TRBV7-9 and TRBJ1-6; TRBD1 matches at 7 bases. The CDR3 covers 14 residues. The germline CDR1 and CDR2 sequences are SEHNR and FQNEAQ (reference sequence). Unmatched junction bases numbered 13, after V lost 10 bases and J lost 10 bases. This chain's CDR3 is CATRGGQSDSPLHF. The CDR3 DNA reads as TGTGCCACCAGGGGGGGACAGAGCGACTCACCCCTCCACTTT.

The chain combines TRBV27 with TRBJ1-6; no definite D call. Germline V gene data show CDR1 as MNHEY and CDR2 as SMNVEV (reference sequence). The CDR3 covers 14 residues. V lost 2 bases and J 10 bases, leaving 12 bases between the germline ends. The CDR3 DNA follows: TGTGCCAGCAGTTTAGGTCAATCAGGATCACCCCTCCACTTT. Translation gives CASSLGQSGSPLHF.

The V call is TRBV29-1, the J call TRBJ2-5; 8 bases map to TRBD1. Germline lookup yields CDR1 SQVTM and CDR2 ANQGSEA. V lost 4 bases, J lost 5 bases, and 6 bases stayed unmatched. This CDR3 comprises 13 residues. The CDR3 reads CSVGGRGPETQYF. Here the CDR3 DNA reads TGCAGCGTTGGTGGCAGGGGGCCTGAGACCCAGTACTTC.

The chain couples TRBV6-1 to TRBJ2-1; D may be TRBD1 (6 bases). The V gene's germline CDR1 is MNHNS and CDR2 SASEGT. Deletions cut 6 bases from V and 2 bases from J, with 14 bases between. The CDR3 totals 15 residues. This chain's CDR3 is CASRAGATTYNEQFF. The DNA of the CDR3 is TGTGCCAGCAGGGCAGGGGCTACGACCTACAATGAGCAGTTCTTC.

The chain combines TRBV2 with TRBJ1-1; 10 bases are shared with TRBD1. V gave up 5 bases and J gave up 1 base; unmatched junction bases: 4. The CDR3 consists of 15 residues. The V gene's germline CDR1 is SNHLY and CDR2 FYNNEI. This chain's CDR3 is CASSYRDRGNTEAFF. In DNA, the CDR3 is TGTGCCAGCAGTTACCGGGACAGGGGGAACACTGAAGCTTTCTTT.

The CDR3: CAGGTGGPYEQYF. The CDR3 region has the DNA TGTGCCGGGGGGACAGGGGGCCCCTACGAGCAGTACTTC. The rearrangement links TRBV2 to TRBJ2-7; 12 bases align to TRBD1. The trim removed 11 bases at V and 2 bases at J, leaving 4 bases unmatched. CDR3 length equals 13 residues. Germline V gene lookup returns CDR1 SNHLY and CDR2 FYNNEI.

The rearrangement uses TRBV5-5 and TRBJ2-7; tentative D call: TRBD1 (5 bases). Germline loops: CDR1 SGHKS, CDR2 YYEKEE (reference sequence). The CDR3 sequence is 16 residues long. V was shortened by 2 bases and J by 2 bases, with 17 bases between the two germline ends. The DNA for the CDR3 is TGTGCCAGCAGCTTCGAAGGGGCAGGTGATACCTACGAGCAGTACTTC. Protein: CASSFEGAGDTYEQYF.

The chain carries TRBV5-6 and TRBJ2-7; a weak D match, TRBD2 (6 bases). The CDR3 is 14 amino acids. CDR1 and CDR2 from the germline V gene are SGHDT and YYEEEE. The V gene lost 0 bases and the J gene lost 1 base, with 8 bases spanning the gap. CDR3 DNA sequence: TGTGCCAGCAGCTTGGCGGGGGTATCCTACGAGCAGTACTTC. Amino acid sequence: CASSLAGVSYEQYF.

The J gene is TRBJ1-4, the V gene TRBV19; D remains unclear. The CDR3 has 15 residues. Per germline, CDR1 LNHDA and CDR2 SQIVND (reference sequence). V lost 5 bases and J 9 bases, leaving 19 bases between the germline ends. CDR3 sequence reads: CASSLLRTKAQKLFF. The CDR3 coding sequence is TGTGCCAGTAGTCTCTTAAGGACTAAGGCGCAAAAACTGTTTTTT.

The CDR3 DNA reads as TGCGCCAGCAGTTTTGAAGGGACAGGGGATTCACCCCTCCACTTT. Translation: CASSFEGTGDSPLHF. The rearrangement links TRBV10-1 to TRBJ1-6; 10 nucleotides match TRBD1. This CDR3 is built from 15 residues. V was clipped by 5 bases and J by 8 bases; unmatched bases: 6. Germline V gives CDR1 WNHNN, CDR2 SYGVQD (reference sequence).

The rearrangement links TRBV6-1 to TRBJ2-7; no clear D. This CDR3 has 13 amino acids. Deletions cut 6 bases from V and 4 bases from J, with 13 bases between. The germline gives CDR1 MNHNS, CDR2 SASEGT. The CDR3 reads CASRTAQLYEQYF. Here the CDR3 DNA reads TGTGCCAGCAGAACTGCACAGCTGTACGAGCAGTACTTC.

The rearrangement links TRBV9 to TRBJ2-7, with 8 bases fitting TRBD2. V was pared by 0 bases and J by 6 bases, with 5 bases of the junction left unmatched. The germline V gene encodes CDR1 SGDLS and CDR2 YYNGEE. The CDR3 is 14 amino acids. Here the CDR3 DNA reads TGTGCCAGCAGCGTAGGGTCGCGGGGGGCCGAGCAGTACTTC. It is translated as CASSVGSRGAEQYF. Supplemented by reference TRBV9 and TRBJ2-7, the full variable domain reads DSGVTQTPKHLITATGQRVTLRCSPRSGDLSVYWYQQSLDQGLQFLIQYYNGEERAKGNILERFSAQQFPDLHSELNLSSLELGDSALYFCASSVGSRGAEQYFGPGTRLTVT.

The chain carries TRBV25-1 and TRBJ1-4, with TRBD1 as a possible D gene (6 bases). There are 15 residues in the CDR3. Germline CDR1 MGHDK, CDR2 SYGVNS. The V end lost 2 bases, the J end lost 11 bases, and 18 bases lay between the germline ends. The CDR3 coding sequence is TGTGCCAGCAGTGAACGGAGGGCAGGGGAGGGGAAACTGTTTTTT. This codes for CASSERRAGEGKLFF.

The V and J genes are TRBV7-2 and TRBJ1-4; D perhaps matches TRBD1 (5 bases). Germline lookup yields CDR1 SGHTA and CDR2 FQGNSA. The CDR3 length is 19 residues. The V gene lost 3 bases and the J gene lost 8 bases, with 28 bases spanning the gap. The CDR3 nucleotides are TGTGCCAGCAGCTTTCTGACATGGGGGGGGTCCAGCCTGTACGAAAAACTGTTTTTT. Encoded protein: CASSFLTWGGSSLYEKLFF. The whole variable domain, filled in from reference TRBV7-2 and TRBJ1-4, reads GAGVSQSPSNKVTEKGKDVELRCDPISGHTALYWYRQSLGQGLEFLIYFQGNSAPDKSGLPSDRFSAERTGGSVSTLTIQRTQQEDSAVYLCASSFLTWGGSSLYEKLFFGSGTQLSVL.

The J gene is TRBJ1-5, the V gene TRBV5-3; D might be TRBD1 (6 bases). TRBV5-3 is an open reading frame whose function is uncertain. V was cut by 2 bases and J by 4 bases, with 13 bases left in between. CDR3 length: 15 amino acids. The CDR3 loop is CARSLKAGVNQPQHF. DNA of the CDR3: TGTGCCAGAAGCTTAAAGGCAGGGGTAAATCAGCCCCAGCATTTT.

The chain recombines TRBV5-5 with TRBJ2-2; TRBD2 might be the D (6 bases). V lost 1 base and J lost 6, with 10 bases in between. The CDR3 is 14 residues long. Germline assignment: CDR1 SGHKS and CDR2 YYEKEE (reference sequence). The CDR3 region has the DNA TGTGCCAGCAGCTTGTCTAGCGCGCCCGGGGAGCTGTTTTTT. Its translation is CASSLSSAPGELFF.

Worth noting for this clone: At one boundary the junction diverges from the germline segment, which might be a read error. This specimen includes other DNA sequences encoding the same CDR3. The V gene is TRBV7-8, the J gene TRBJ1-2; D might be TRBD1 (5 bases). The CDR3 runs to 14 residues. Germline V gene lookup returns CDR1 SGHVS and CDR2 FQNEAQ. The CDR3 is CASSPDRANYGYTF. CDR3 sequence (DNA): TGTGCCAGCAGCCCCGACAGAGCTAACTATGGTTACACCTTC.

The chain joins TRBV6-1 to TRBJ1-4; no clear D gene. This CDR3 is 11 amino acids long. Germline assignment: CDR1 MNHNS and CDR2 SASEGT. The ends were cut back, 5 bases at V and 4 bases at J, with 2 bases in the middle. This CDR3 is CASSLNEKLFF. DNA of the CDR3: TGTGCCAGCAGTCTTAATGAAAAACTGTTTTTT.

The rearrangement links TRBV5-1 to TRBJ2-5; 10 bases are a match to TRBD2. The germline V gene encodes CDR1 SGHRS and CDR2 YFSETQ. Unmatched junction bases numbered 7, after V lost 3 bases and J lost 5 bases. The CDR3 loop spans 15 amino acids. The CDR3: CASSSSGGPGETQYF. CDR3 DNA sequence: TGCGCCAGCAGCTCTAGCGGGGGCCCCGGGGAGACCCAGTACTTC.

The chain joins TRBV4-3 to TRBJ2-7, with D perhaps TRBD1 (6 bases). V was trimmed by 0 bases and J by 9 bases, leaving 12 bases between them. The CDR3 extends over 13 amino acids. CDR1 is LGHNA and CDR2 is YSLEER in the germline V gene. DNA of the CDR3: TGCGCCAGCAGCCAAGATAGGGGGTGGTGGCAGTACTTC. It is translated as CASSQDRGWWQYF.

The CDR3 sequence is CASRGTGNAKNIQYF. The CDR3, as DNA: TGTGCCAGCAGGGGGACAGGGAATGCCAAAAACATTCAGTACTTC. J is TRBJ2-4 and V is TRBV2; TRBD1 matches at 9 bases. The CDR3 consists of 15 residues. V dropped 6 bases and J dropped 1; count of bases not matched to a gene: 4. Germline V CDR1 and CDR2: SNHLY, FYNNEI.

The chain carries TRBV29-1 and TRBJ2-3; D is possibly TRBD1 (6 bases). With 4 bases removed from V and 7 bases from J, the gap between germline ends came to 15 bases. In germline, CDR1 is SQVTM, CDR2 ANQGSEA. The CDR3 is made up of 13 amino acids. For the CDR3, the DNA is TGCAGCGTTGCCGCCCAGGGGACAAATACGCAGTATTTT. Amino acid sequence: CSVAAQGTNTQYF.